The 8 T cell receptor beta chains below come from one sample, sequenced in a study of CD4+ T cells in melanoma. Data came from immunoSEQ multiplex PCR; TCRdb stores just in-frame clones and leaves some out. The sample lists over 5,500 clones; 65% were seen once. The specimen sequenced was cells from a culture (not recorded whether cultured in vitro). The receptors shown here come from a human donor with melanoma.

This clone counts as medium-sized. The gene calls are TRBV7-9 and TRBJ1-1, with no clear D. Germline values: CDR1 SEHNR, CDR2 FQNEAQ (reference sequence). Trimming took 4 bases from V and 3 from J, leaving 15 bases between them. This CDR3 is built from 15 residues. This CDR3 is CASSSGLGLYTEAFF. The CDR3 DNA follows: TGTGCCAGCAGCTCCGGACTCGGACTCTACACTGAAGCTTTCTTT.

This clone was seen more than once but under ten times. This sequence joins TRBV6-5 and TRBJ1-1, with a weak D call TRBD1 (5 bases). Trimming left V 2 bases short and J 0 bases short, with 7 bases between. Germline V gene lookup returns CDR1 MNHEY and CDR2 SVGAGI. The length of the CDR3 is 14 residues. The CDR3 DNA reads TGTGCCAGCAGTTACCGACAGTTGAACACTGAAGCTTTCTTT. This translates into CASSYRQLNTEAFF.

The chain carries TRBV3-1 (or the pseudogene TRBV3-2) and TRBJ2-1; no firm D call. The CDR3 length is 12 residues. The V end lost 4 bases, the J end lost 7 bases, and 8 bases lay between the germline ends. CDR1 is LGHDT and CDR2 is YNNKEL in the germline V gene (reference sequence). The CDR3 protein is CASSRSVNEQFF. The CDR3 DNA follows: TGTGCCAGCAGCCGATCGGTAAATGAGCAGTTCTTC.

The J gene is TRBJ1-1, the V gene TRBV19, with D hard to call. Trimming left V 4 bases short and J 3 bases short, with 12 bases between. Germline CDR1 reads LNHDA; CDR2 reads SQIVND (reference sequence). The CDR3 totals 14 residues. The CDR3 protein is CASSTPQRYTEAFF. Written as DNA, the CDR3 is TGTGCCAGTAGTACGCCACAGCGGTACACTGAAGCTTTCTTT.

V usage is TRBV28 and J usage is TRBJ2-2; TRBD1 is a possible D gene (5 bases). V was shortened by 8 bases and J by 2 bases, with 12 bases between the two germline ends. The CDR3 consists of 14 residues. Germline CDR1 is MDHEN and CDR2 is SYDVKM. This chain's CDR3 is CASARTSNTGELFF. CDR3 DNA: TGTGCCAGCGCCCGGACATCCAACACCGGGGAGCTGTTTTTT.

This chain uses TRBV2 with TRBJ1-5; D perhaps matches TRBD1 (5 bases). V dropped 4 bases and J dropped 3 bases, with 10 bases sitting between them. The CDR3 runs to 14 residues. CDR1 is SNHLY and CDR2 is FYNNEI in the germline V gene. DNA for the CDR3: TGTGCCAGCAGTGCAGACAGCCCCAATCAGCCCCAGCATTTT. It codes for CASSADSPNQPQHF.

The V call is TRBV7-3, the J call TRBJ2-3, with 9 bases identical to TRBD1. This CDR3 comprises 13 residues. Germline V gene data show CDR1 as SGHTA and CDR2 as FQGTGA. The V segment lost 5 bases and the J segment 5 bases; nucleotides outside the gene matches: 2. CDR3 sequence (DNA): TGTGCCAGCAGCGACAGGGGGGGAGATACGCAGTATTTT. It is translated as CASSDRGGDTQYF.

The rearrangement links TRBV7-2 to TRBJ2-2; D may correspond to TRBD1 or TRBD2 (6 bases each). Trimming pared 1 base from V and 5 bases from J, leaving 8 bases between. Germline-derived CDR1 and CDR2 are SGHTA and FQGNSA. The CDR3 has 14 amino acids. CDR3 loop: CASSLGGATGELFF. CDR3 in DNA: TGTGCCAGCAGCTTAGGGGGGGCAACCGGGGAGCTGTTTTTT.